The T cell receptor beta chain described here comes from a study of chemoradiotherapy in HPV16-positive cancers. TCRdb keeps only in-frame clones here, not all; method: immunoSEQ multiplex PCR. The profile shows about 14,000 clones, approximately 90% of them singletons. V was pared by 2 bases and J by 9 bases, with 9 bases of the junction left unmatched. This CDR3 comprises 15 residues. Germline CDR1 reads MNHNY; CDR2 reads SVGAGI (reference sequence). The source is a human donor with HPV-associated anogenital cancer. The sequenced sample was tumor tissue, obtained from a patient who underwent chemoradiotherapy. J is TRBJ2-1 and V is TRBV6-6; TRBD2 aligns across 8 bases. CDR3 DNA sequence: TGTGCCAGCAGTTACGGGCTAGCGGGCTCGGGTGAGCAGTTCTTC. It translates to CASSYGLAGSGEQFF.